Described below is a single TCR beta chain sequence and its context. The antigen remains unidentified. These data are taken from a study of vaccination effects on CD4 cells after COVID-19. Expansion with viral peptide pools was applied to antigen-specific CD4+ T cells by the ViraFEST assay prior to sequencing. CD4+ T cells were isolated after about eleven days of culture. Vaccinated participants had no history of SARS-CoV-2 infection and tested negative for nucleocapsid antibodies. A half-volume exchange with IL-2 medium occurred on days 3 and 7. Study-wide findings and caveats: Long after vaccination, the clones induced by infection and by vaccine shrank markedly in size.

The table came from immunoSEQ multiplex PCR; TCRdb's copy has only in-frame clones and leaves some out. The sample carries some 31,000 clones, less than 80% recorded once. Germline V gene sequence: CDR1 ENHRY, CDR2 SYGVKD. The CDR3 runs 13 residues. V dropped 6 bases and J dropped 3 bases, with 12 bases sitting between them. This specimen was CD4+ T cells from PBMCs cultured with HCoV-OC43 spike peptides, taken before COVID-19 vaccination. Subset indicated: HCoV-OC43 spike overlapping peptide pool stimulation. This sequence originates from a human donor who received a COVID-19 vaccine. This rearrangement joins TRBV10-3 to TRBJ2-7; D possibly uses TRBD1 or TRBD2 (5 bases each). In nucleotides, the CDR3 is TGTGCCATCAGCTCTGGGACGGACTACGAGCAGTACTTC. It specifies CAISSGTDYEQYF.